The 28 T cell receptor beta chains below all came from one sample that was sequenced in a study of blood T cell repertoires in COVID-19. The method was immunoSEQ multiplex PCR; TCRdb's version includes in-frame clones alone and lacks a portion of them. This sample has 150,000 to 200,000 clones, with roughly 87% found just once. The sequencing sample was made of PBMCs or T cells enriched from blood (not recorded which). These receptor sequences come from a woman in her fifties or sixties who had recovered from COVID-19.

The genes are TRBV9 and TRBJ1-3; D unclear. CDR1 and CDR2 (germline): SGDLS, YYNGEE. The CDR3 loop spans 14 amino acids. Trimming removed 5 bases at V and 0 bases at J, with 9 bases between. CDR3 loop: CASSEGVSGNTIYF. In DNA, the CDR3 is TGTGCCAGCAGTGAAGGAGTCTCTGGAAACACCATATATTTT. Full variable domain (outside the CDR3, taken from reference TRBV9 and TRBJ1-3): DSGVTQTPKHLITATGQRVTLRCSPRSGDLSVYWYQQSLDQGLQFLIQYYNGEERAKGNILERFSAQQFPDLHSELNLSSLELGDSALYFCASSEGVSGNTIYFGEGSWLTVV.

The chain is built from TRBV7-2 and TRBJ1-1, with D possibly being TRBD1 (5 bases). V was shortened by 3 bases and J by 5 bases, with 13 bases between the two germline ends. The CDR3 contains 14 residues. Germline loops: CDR1 SGHTA, CDR2 FQGNSA. The CDR3 bases are TGTGCCAGCAGCTTCTCCCGGGGGGGGACTGAAGCTTTCTTT. It specifies CASSFSRGGTEAFF.

The chain is built from TRBV30 and TRBJ2-5; D call uncertain. V was pared by 6 bases and J by 4 bases, with 18 bases between. Germline-derived CDR1 and CDR2 are GTSNPN and SVGIG (reference sequence). CDR3 length: 14 residues. The CDR3 spells CACTFSAVRETQYF. For the CDR3, the DNA is TGTGCCTGTACCTTTTCTGCGGTCAGAGAGACCCAGTACTTC.

This clone has more than one count but fewer than ten. The genes are TRBV5-1 and TRBJ1-1, with 10 bases aligning to TRBD1. From germline, CDR1 is SGHRS and CDR2 YFSETQ. V was clipped by 1 base and J by 1 base; unmatched bases: 10. CDR3 size: 18 residues. The CDR3 DNA reads TGCGCCAGCAGCTTGAAACGGACAGGGGGACGGTCGAACACTGAAGCTTTCTTT. This translates into CASSLKRTGGRSNTEAFF.

V is TRBV29-1 and J is TRBJ2-3; TRBD1 is a possible D gene (6 bases). V was shortened by 3 bases and J by 2 bases, with 12 bases between the two germline ends. The CDR3 sequence is 14 residues long. Per the germline V gene, CDR1 is SQVTM and CDR2 is ANQGSEA. CDR3 protein: CSVESQGNTDTQYF. The CDR3 coding sequence is TGCAGCGTTGAGAGTCAGGGGAACACAGATACGCAGTATTTT.

This clone occurred a few times. V usage is TRBV2 and J usage is TRBJ2-7; 7 nucleotides agree with TRBD1. The CDR3 loop spans 14 amino acids. Germline V lookup: CDR1 SNHLY, CDR2 FYNNEI. The V gene end was trimmed by 3 bases and the J gene end by 2 bases; junction bases not matched to a gene: 4. CDR3 sequence: CASSEGQSPYEQYF. Written as DNA, the CDR3 is TGTGCCAGCAGTGAGGGACAGAGTCCCTACGAGCAGTACTTC.

Regarding this clone: A read error may produce the germline difference seen at one junction end. The V call is TRBV11-2, the J call TRBJ2-1, with 11 bases fitting TRBD2. Germline V gene lookup returns CDR1 SGHAT and CDR2 FQNNGV. This CDR3 comprises 20 residues. CDR3: CASNLDVGLAGPSSYNEQFF. CDR3 bases: TGTGCCAGCAACTTAGATGTAGGACTAGCGGGCCCAAGCTCCTACAATGAGCAGTTCTTC.

J is TRBJ1-6 and V is TRBV14; a weak D match, TRBD1 (6 bases). The CDR3 consists of 14 residues. The V end lost 0 bases, the J end lost 7 bases, and 7 bases lay between the germline ends. Germline loops: CDR1 SGHDN, CDR2 FVKESK. CDR3 bases: TGTGCCAGCAGCCAAGACAGGGGAAATTCACCCCTCCACTTT. Its protein product is CASSQDRGNSPLHF.

The gene calls are TRBV6-5 and TRBJ2-7; 7 nucleotides agree with TRBD2. Per germline, CDR1 MNHEY and CDR2 SVGAGI. This CDR3 comprises 15 residues. Germline trimming cut 0 bases from V and 4 bases from J; bases unmatched to any gene: 6. CDR3 coding DNA: TGTGCCAGCAGTTACTCACCTAGCGGAGGGTACGAGCAGTACTTC. It codes for CASSYSPSGGYEQYF.

This clone was seen a few times. This chain connects TRBV15 to TRBJ1-5, with 7 bases matching TRBD1. After removal of 1 base from V and 5 bases from J, the junction contained 11 bases not matched to a gene. There are 17 residues in the CDR3. Germline loops: CDR1 LNHNV, CDR2 YYDKDF (reference sequence). This chain's CDR3 is CATSRGMMRDSYQPQHF. As DNA, the CDR3 is TGTGCCACCAGCAGAGGAATGATGAGGGACAGCTATCAGCCCCAGCATTTT.

The rearrangement uses TRBV5-1 and TRBJ2-1; 10 nucleotides line up with TRBD2. The trim removed 2 bases at V and 8 bases at J, leaving 7 bases unmatched. Per germline, CDR1 SGHRS and CDR2 YFSETQ. CDR3 length: 15 amino acids. CDR3 sequence (DNA): TGCGCCAGCAGCTTATCTAGCGGGAGTTTCTATGAGCAGTTCTTC. It encodes CASSLSSGSFYEQFF. Drawing the rest from reference TRBV5-1 and TRBJ2-1, the complete variable domain is KAGVTQTPRYLIKTRGQQVTLSCSPISGHRSVSWYQQTPGQGLQFLFEYFSETQRNKGNFPGRFSGRQFSNSRSEMNVSTLELGDSALYLCASSLSSGSFYEQFFGPGTRLTVL.

This clone was seen more than once but under ten times. This chain joins TRBV2 and TRBJ2-1; 8 nucleotides line up with TRBD1. The CDR3 runs 16 residues. The ends lost 1 base at V and 7 bases at J; junction bases unmatched: 9. Germline CDR1 SNHLY, CDR2 FYNNEI. The CDR3 is CASSEVVRGPVNEQFF. DNA of the CDR3: TGTGCCAGCAGTGAAGTTGTCAGGGGGCCGGTGAATGAGCAGTTCTTC.

For this clone: One end of the junction varies from germline; a read error may be responsible. The V and J genes are TRBV27 and TRBJ2-7; 9 bases map to TRBD2. The CDR3 is 16 residues long. Germline V gives CDR1 MNHEY, CDR2 SMNVEV (reference sequence). The CDR3 nucleotides are TGTGCCAGCAGACTTAAACCGGGACTAGCCTCCCACGAGCAGTACTTC. Translation: CASRLKPGLASHEQYF.

This chain uses TRBV5-1 with TRBJ2-2, with TRBD2 matching over 12 bases. J gave up 6 bases and V 0 bases, and 0 bases lay outside the gene matches. This CDR3 spans 15 amino acids. CDR1 is SGHRS and CDR2 is YFSETQ in the germline V gene. The CDR3: CASSLGLAGAGELFF. The CDR3 DNA follows: TGCGCCAGCAGCTTGGGACTAGCGGGAGCCGGGGAGCTGTTTTTT.

The chain links TRBV4-3 to TRBJ2-5; no clear D. Trimming left V 2 bases short and J 5 bases short, with 12 bases between. The CDR3 consists of 14 residues. CDR1 and CDR2 (germline): LGHNA, YSLEER. The CDR3 protein is CASSQSPSQETQYF. Written as DNA, the CDR3 is TGCGCCAGCAGCCAATCACCCTCGCAGGAGACCCAGTACTTC.

This clone has only a few counts. The chain links TRBV27 to TRBJ1-2; 8 bases are shared with TRBD1. J lost 2 bases, V lost 3 bases, and 8 bases had no gene match. Germline assignment: CDR1 MNHEY and CDR2 SMNVEV (reference sequence). The CDR3 covers 16 residues. CDR3: CASSLSQGALNYGYTF. DNA of the CDR3: TGTGCCAGCAGTTTGTCGCAGGGGGCCTTAAACTATGGCTACACCTTC.

The V call is TRBV27, the J call TRBJ2-4; TRBD2 aligns across 14 bases. Trimming took 6 bases from V and 7 from J; bases not matched to a gene: 11. The germline CDR1 and CDR2 sequences are MNHEY and SMNVEV (reference sequence). The CDR3 runs 17 residues. This CDR3 reads CASSLPPGLAGVNIQYF. DNA of the CDR3: TGTGCCAGCAGCCTCCCACCGGGACTAGCGGGAGTTAACATTCAGTACTTC.

This chain joins TRBV27 and TRBJ2-7; 12 nucleotides line up with TRBD2. There are 14 residues in the CDR3. Germline V gene sequence: CDR1 MNHEY, CDR2 SMNVEV (reference sequence). The ends lost 4 bases at V and 4 bases at J; junction bases unmatched: 2. The CDR3 loop is CASSWGLAGYEQYF. CDR3 in DNA: TGTGCCAGCAGTTGGGGACTAGCGGGTTACGAGCAGTACTTC.

The CDR3 region has the DNA TGTGCCAGCAGCTCCCGGGACAGGGGATCCTACGAGCAGTACTTC. Translated: CASSSRDRGSYEQYF. The chain combines TRBV5-4 with TRBJ2-7; 10 positions agree with TRBD1. The V gene end was trimmed by 3 bases and the J gene end by 1 base; junction bases not matched to a gene: 4. CDR3 length: 15 amino acids. CDR1 and CDR2 (germline): SGHNT, YYREEE (reference sequence).

This sequence joins TRBV5-1 and TRBJ1-1, with 9 bases fitting TRBD1. The V gene end was trimmed by 4 bases and the J gene end by 4 bases; junction bases not matched to a gene: 5. Germline CDR1 and CDR2: SGHRS and YFSETQ. This CDR3 has 14 residues. Here the CDR3 DNA reads TGCGCCAGCAGCCGGGACAGGGATGGCACTGAAGCTTTCTTT. This codes for CASSRDRDGTEAFF.

This clone occurred a few times. The genes are TRBV19 and TRBJ2-7; tentative D call: TRBD2 (5 bases). The CDR3 consists of 14 residues. V gave up 6 bases and J gave up 4 bases, with 16 bases separating them. Germline CDR1 and CDR2: LNHDA and SQIVND (reference sequence). Here the CDR3 reads CASRDVSGIYEQYF. Written as DNA, the CDR3 is TGTGCCAGTAGGGACGTCAGCGGAATTTACGAGCAGTACTTC.

The chain carries TRBV7-9 and TRBJ2-7; D is ambiguous. The CDR3 runs to 13 residues. Trimming stripped 0 bases from V and 5 bases from J, with 8 bases between. In germline, CDR1 is SEHNR, CDR2 FQNEAQ (reference sequence). The CDR3: CASSLAQLNEQYF. For the CDR3, the DNA is TGTGCCAGCAGCTTAGCACAATTAAACGAGCAGTACTTC.

The chain uses TRBV28 and TRBJ2-6, with 7 nucleotides matching TRBD1. Losses at the gene ends were 3 bases for V and 4 bases for J; bases not matched to a gene: 6. The CDR3 is 16 residues long. CDR1 MDHEN and CDR2 SYDVKM come from the germline V gene. The DNA of the CDR3 is TGTGCCAGCAGTTTCCCGACAGGGACAGGGGCCAACGTCCTGACTTTC. It translates to CASSFPTGTGANVLTF.

This sequence joins TRBV5-1 and TRBJ1-3, with D tentatively TRBD1 (5 bases). The germline CDR1 and CDR2 sequences are SGHRS and YFSETQ. V lost 0 bases and J lost 5, with 9 bases in between. The CDR3 covers 14 residues. The CDR3 loop is CASSLEGERNTIYF. CDR3 nucleotide sequence: TGCGCCAGCAGCTTGGAAGGGGAAAGAAACACCATATATTTT.

The genes are TRBV19 and TRBJ2-7; possible D gene TRBD1, 5 bases. V lost 1 base to trimming and J lost 3 bases, with 13 bases between them. This CDR3 has 15 amino acids. Germline V gives CDR1 LNHDA, CDR2 SQIVND (reference sequence). CDR3 DNA sequence: TGTGCCAGTAGTATAGGGCGGCAGGGTGTCTACGAGCAGTACTTC. Its protein product is CASSIGRQGVYEQYF.

This chain uses TRBV2 with TRBJ2-7, with TRBD1 matching over 10 bases. Germline V gene data show CDR1 as SNHLY and CDR2 as FYNNEI. CDR3 length: 17 residues. V lost 6 bases, J lost 4 bases, and 15 bases stayed unmatched. CDR3: CASRSIFRDRGSYEQYF. The CDR3 DNA follows: TGTGCCAGCAGGTCGATTTTCCGGGACAGGGGATCGTACGAGCAGTACTTC.

This sequence joins TRBV28 and TRBJ1-2, with 9 bases fitting TRBD1. CDR1 and CDR2 from the germline V gene are MDHEN and SYDVKM. This CDR3 is built from 15 residues. Trimming cost V 6 bases and J 4 bases; bases outside gene matches: 9. The CDR3 spells CASRPRDRVSYGYTF. CDR3 nucleotides: TGTGCCAGCAGGCCGCGGGACAGGGTTTCCTATGGCTACACCTTC.

The J gene is TRBJ1-6, the V gene TRBV7-9, with D maybe TRBD1 (5 bases). The germline V gene encodes CDR1 SEHNR and CDR2 FQNEAQ (reference sequence). The CDR3 length is 12 residues. V lost 5 bases and J 12 bases, leaving 11 bases between the germline ends. CDR3 region: CASSAGFGPLHF. CDR3 in DNA: TGTGCCAGCAGCGCAGGGTTCGGACCCCTCCACTTT.